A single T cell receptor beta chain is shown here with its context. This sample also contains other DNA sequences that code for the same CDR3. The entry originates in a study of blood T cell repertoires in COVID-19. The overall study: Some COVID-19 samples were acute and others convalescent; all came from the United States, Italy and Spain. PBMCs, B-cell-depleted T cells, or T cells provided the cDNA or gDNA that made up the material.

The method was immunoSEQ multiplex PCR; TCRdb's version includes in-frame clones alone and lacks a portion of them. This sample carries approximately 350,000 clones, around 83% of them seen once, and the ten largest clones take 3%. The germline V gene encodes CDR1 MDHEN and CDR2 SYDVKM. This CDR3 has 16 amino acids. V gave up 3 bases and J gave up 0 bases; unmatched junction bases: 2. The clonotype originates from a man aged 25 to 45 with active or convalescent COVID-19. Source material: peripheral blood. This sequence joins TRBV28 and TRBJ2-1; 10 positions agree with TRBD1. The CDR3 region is CASSLGQGFSYNEQFF. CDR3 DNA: TGTGCCAGCAGTTTGGGACAGGGGTTCTCCTACAATGAGCAGTTCTTC.